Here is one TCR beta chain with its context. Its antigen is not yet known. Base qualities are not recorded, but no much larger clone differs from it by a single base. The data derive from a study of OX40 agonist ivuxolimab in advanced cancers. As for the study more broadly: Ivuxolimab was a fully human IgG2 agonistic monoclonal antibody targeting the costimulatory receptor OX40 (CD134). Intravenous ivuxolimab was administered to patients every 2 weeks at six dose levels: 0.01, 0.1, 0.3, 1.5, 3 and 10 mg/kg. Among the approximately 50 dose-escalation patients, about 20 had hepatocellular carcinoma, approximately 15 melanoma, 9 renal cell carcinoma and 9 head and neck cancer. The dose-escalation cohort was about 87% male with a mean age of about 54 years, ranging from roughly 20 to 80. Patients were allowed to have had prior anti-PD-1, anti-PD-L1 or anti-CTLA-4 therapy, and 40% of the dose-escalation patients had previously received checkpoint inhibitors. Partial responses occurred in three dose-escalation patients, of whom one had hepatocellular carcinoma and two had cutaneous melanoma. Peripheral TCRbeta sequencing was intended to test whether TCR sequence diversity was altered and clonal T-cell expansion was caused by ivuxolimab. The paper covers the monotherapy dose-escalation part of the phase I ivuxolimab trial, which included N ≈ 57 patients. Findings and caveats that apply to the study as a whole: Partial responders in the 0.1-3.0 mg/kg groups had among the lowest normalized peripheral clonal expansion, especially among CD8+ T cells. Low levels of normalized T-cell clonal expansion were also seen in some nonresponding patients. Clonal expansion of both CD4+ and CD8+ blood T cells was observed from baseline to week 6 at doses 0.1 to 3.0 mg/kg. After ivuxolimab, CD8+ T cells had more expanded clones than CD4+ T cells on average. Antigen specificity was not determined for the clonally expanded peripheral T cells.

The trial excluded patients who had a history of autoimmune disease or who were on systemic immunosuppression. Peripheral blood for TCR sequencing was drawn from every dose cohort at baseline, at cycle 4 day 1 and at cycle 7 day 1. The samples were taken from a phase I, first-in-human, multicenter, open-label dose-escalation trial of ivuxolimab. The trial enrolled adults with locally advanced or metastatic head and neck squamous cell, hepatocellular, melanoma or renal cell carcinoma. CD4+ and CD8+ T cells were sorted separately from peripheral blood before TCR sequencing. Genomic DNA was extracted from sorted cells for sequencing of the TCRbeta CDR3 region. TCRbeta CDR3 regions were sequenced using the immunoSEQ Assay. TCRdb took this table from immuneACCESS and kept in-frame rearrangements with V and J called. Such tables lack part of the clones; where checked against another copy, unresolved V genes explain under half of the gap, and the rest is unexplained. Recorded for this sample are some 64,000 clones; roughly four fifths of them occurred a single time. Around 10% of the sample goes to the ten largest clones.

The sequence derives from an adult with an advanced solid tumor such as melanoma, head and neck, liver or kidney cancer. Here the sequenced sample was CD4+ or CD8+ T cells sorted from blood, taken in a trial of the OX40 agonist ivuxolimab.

Read as DNA, the sequence is TGTGCCAGCAGCTCCCGGACTAGCGGGAGCCCCAATGAGCAGTTCTTC. This translates into CASSSRTSGSPNEQFF. The chain was built from TRBV11-3 and TRBJ2-1; TRBD2 lines up with 13 middle nucleotides. Trimming removed 4 bases from V and 6 bases from J; the gene matches leave 6 bases unexplained. The CDR3 has 16 amino acids, counting the end cysteine and phenylalanine. Only the CDR3 portion is preserved as DNA: 48 bases, with reading frame beginning at the first base. CDR1 and CDR2 (SGHNT, YENEEA) derive from the germline V gene.